These 25 T cell receptor beta chains came from one sample sequenced in a study of blood T cell repertoires in COVID-19. Assay: immunoSEQ multiplex PCR; the TCRdb copy retains only in-frame clones and omits some. The sample lists approximately 350,000 clones, 65% to 85% occurring once. The sample comprised peripheral blood. The source of these receptors is a young man with active or convalescent COVID-19.

Here the CDR3 DNA reads TGTGCCAGCCGGGACACGCACACAGATACGCAGTATTTT. Protein product: CASRDTHTDTQYF. This chain joins TRBV19 and TRBJ2-3; TRBD1 might be the D (6 bases). The V end was cut by 9 bases, the J end by 2 bases, with 12 bases between. CDR1 LNHDA and CDR2 SQIVND come from the germline V gene (reference sequence). The CDR3 runs to 13 residues.

Only one count was recorded for this clone. This chain joins TRBV11-2 and TRBJ2-3; D not certain. CDR3 length: 16 residues. V shed 0 bases and J shed 8 bases, with 18 bases lying between them. Germline loops: CDR1 SGHAT, CDR2 FQNNGV. The CDR3 sequence is CASSLDRLGTDGTQYF. The CDR3 nucleotides read TGTGCCAGCAGCTTAGATCGTCTGGGCACAGATGGTACGCAGTATTTT.

This chain joins TRBV9 and TRBJ1-1; 8 bases agree with TRBD1. Per the germline V gene, CDR1 is SGDLS and CDR2 is YYNGEE. The trim removed 4 bases at V and 4 bases at J, leaving 9 bases unmatched. The CDR3 totals 15 residues. The CDR3 protein is CASSPRGQEGTEAFF. In DNA, the CDR3 is TGTGCCAGCAGCCCCCGGGGACAGGAGGGCACTGAAGCTTTCTTT.

The chain recombines TRBV12-3 or TRBV12-4 with TRBJ2-7; possibly TRBD2 for D (5 bases). Trimming pared 10 bases from V and 0 bases from J, leaving 10 bases between. The CDR3 length is 12 residues. The CDR3 sequence: CATQRGSYEQYF. The CDR3 coding sequence is TGTGCCACCCAACGGGGCTCCTACGAGCAGTACTTC.

The chain has TRBV7-9 and TRBJ1-4, with D hard to call. The CDR3 spans 16 residues. The germline gives CDR1 SEHNR, CDR2 FQNEAQ (reference sequence). Deletions cut 5 bases from V and 1 base from J, with 14 bases between. The CDR3 loop reads CASSLALFGTNEKLFF. The CDR3 coding sequence is TGTGCCAGCAGCCTTGCTTTGTTCGGAACTAATGAAAAACTGTTTTTT.

This chain links TRBV7-3 with TRBJ2-7; TRBD1 matches 11 bases. The CDR3 sequence is 15 residues long. Germline V gene lookup returns CDR1 SGHTA and CDR2 FQGTGA. After removal of 5 bases from V and 5 bases from J, the junction contained 8 bases not matched to a gene. The CDR3 reads CASSLWDRGIDEQYF. Here the CDR3 DNA reads TGTGCCAGCAGCCTCTGGGACAGGGGGATAGACGAGCAGTACTTC.

The J gene is TRBJ2-5, the V gene TRBV7-7; D gene unclear. Trimming took off 0 bases at V and 1 base at J, with 12 bases between the two ends. The CDR3 is 16 amino acids. Germline V gives CDR1 SSHAT, CDR2 FNYEAQ (reference sequence). The CDR3 spells CASSLASSPAQETQYF. The CDR3 nucleotides are TGTGCCAGCAGCTTAGCCTCGAGTCCCGCCCAAGAGACCCAGTACTTC.

V is TRBV6-5 and J is TRBJ1-1, with D tentatively TRBD1 (5 bases). The CDR3 loop spans 13 amino acids. Trimming pared 6 bases from V and 1 base from J, leaving 9 bases between. Per the germline V gene, CDR1 is MNHEY and CDR2 is SVGAGI. The CDR3 region is CASRTTENTEAFF. Here the CDR3 DNA reads TGTGCCAGCAGGACGACAGAGAACACTGAAGCTTTCTTT.

This rearrangement joins TRBV5-1 to TRBJ2-2, with 7 bases identical to TRBD1. Germline V gene data show CDR1 as SGHRS and CDR2 as YFSETQ. The V segment lost 3 bases and the J segment 13 bases; nucleotides outside the gene matches: 6. The CDR3 sequence is 12 residues long. CDR3 residues: CASSSTGQMLFF. CDR3 bases: TGCGCCAGCAGCTCCACGGGACAGATGCTGTTTTTT.

The chain carries TRBV7-8 and TRBJ1-2, with D perhaps TRBD1 (6 bases). This CDR3 comprises 14 residues. V lost 6 bases, J lost 4 bases, and 15 bases lay in between. CDR1 SGHVS and CDR2 FQNEAQ come from the germline V gene. CDR3 sequence reads: CASRRTEGVYGYTF. The CDR3 DNA reads TGTGCCAGCAGACGAACTGAGGGGGTCTATGGCTACACCTTC.

The sample holds a few counts of this clone. This chain connects TRBV5-5 to TRBJ2-1, with TRBD2 matching over 7 bases. The V gene's germline CDR1 is SGHKS and CDR2 YYEKEE (reference sequence). J lost 0 bases, V lost 1 base, and 7 bases had no gene match. The CDR3 has 17 amino acids. The CDR3 here is CASSLRSGASSYNEQFF. DNA of the CDR3: TGTGCCAGCAGCTTGCGGAGCGGGGCTAGCTCCTACAATGAGCAGTTCTTC. Full variable domain (rest looked up from reference TRBV5-5 and TRBJ2-1): DAGVTQSPTHLIKTRGQQVTLRCSPISGHKSVSWYQQVLGQGPQFIFQYYEKEERGRGNFPDRFSARQFPNYSSELNVNALLLGDSALYLCASSLRSGASSYNEQFFGPGTRLTVL.

The rearrangement uses TRBV11-2 and TRBJ2-1; TRBD2 agrees at 7 bases. The junction had 15 bases not matched to a gene; V was cut back by 9 bases and J by 4 bases. Germline CDR1 and CDR2: SGHAT and FQNNGV. The CDR3 runs 16 residues. The CDR3 is CASSDNGGSLYNEQFF. The CDR3 bases are TGTGCCAGTTCGGACAACGGCGGGAGCCTATACAATGAGCAGTTCTTC.

A single count supports this clone. The chain links TRBV10-3 to TRBJ1-1; 7 bases line up with TRBD1. Trimming removed 4 bases from V and 1 base from J; junction bases left unmatched: 6. CDR3 length equals 15 residues. Per germline, CDR1 ENHRY and CDR2 SYGVKD. This CDR3 reads CAISGGRGANTEAFF. The CDR3 bases are TGTGCCATCAGTGGGGGCAGGGGGGCGAACACTGAAGCTTTCTTT.

CDR3 DNA sequence: TGTGCCAGCTCACCACGGGAGCTAGCGGGACTTGAGCAGTACTTC. It yields the protein CASSPRELAGLEQYF. The chain has TRBV18 and TRBJ2-7, with 9 bases matching TRBD2. V was pared by 1 base and J by 7 bases, with 8 bases of the junction left unmatched. Germline CDR1 KGHSH, CDR2 LQKENI. CDR3 length: 15 residues.

The rearrangement uses TRBV28 and TRBJ1-5; D is undetermined. Looked up from germline, CDR1 is MDHEN and CDR2 is SYDVKM. The CDR3 runs 14 residues. Trimming stripped 5 bases from V and 1 base from J, with 9 bases between. CDR3 in DNA: TGTGCCAGCAGTCGCTCAGGAAGCAATCAGCCCCAGCATTTT. Its protein product is CASSRSGSNQPQHF. The full variable domain, rest sourced from reference TRBV28 and TRBJ1-5, is DVKVTQSSRYLVKRTGEKVFLECVQDMDHENMFWYRQDPGLGLRLIYFSYDVKMKEKGDIPEGYSVSREKKERFSLILESASTNQTSMYLCASSRSGSNQPQHFGDGTRLSIL.

The gene calls are TRBV9 and TRBJ1-2; TRBD1 agrees at 7 bases. The length of the CDR3 is 13 residues. Per germline, CDR1 SGDLS and CDR2 YYNGEE. Trimming removed 6 bases from V and 6 bases from J; junction bases left unmatched: 8. The CDR3 is CASIGGLRNGYTF. CDR3 coding DNA: TGTGCCAGCATAGGGGGCCTGAGAAATGGCTACACCTTC.

J is TRBJ2-7 and V is TRBV24-1, with no clear D. The CDR3 consists of 14 residues. Trimming left V 4 bases short and J 7 bases short, with 16 bases between. Germline CDR1 KGHDR, CDR2 SFDVKD. The CDR3 bases are TGTGCCACCAGTGACCCGGGTGGATCGAGGGAGCAGTACTTC. Its protein is CATSDPGGSREQYF.

Turning to this clone: Other nucleotide sequences in the sample specify the same CDR3. The chain uses TRBV19 and TRBJ1-5; 7 nucleotides agree with TRBD1. The CDR3 runs 15 residues. V lost 4 bases to trimming and J lost 6 bases; unmatched junction nucleotides: 9. Germline assignment: CDR1 LNHDA and CDR2 SQIVND (reference sequence). CDR3 sequence (DNA): TGTGCCAGTAGTACGGCTGACAGGGCGGTTCAGCCCCAGCATTTT. It encodes CASSTADRAVQPQHF.

The V and J genes are TRBV10-3 and TRBJ1-3; tentatively, D is TRBD1 (5 bases). Per the germline V gene, CDR1 is ENHRY and CDR2 is SYGVKD. This CDR3 has 14 amino acids. Between the trimmed V and J ends, which lost 3 bases and 2 bases, there was a span of 8 bases. The CDR3 region is CAISEQVAGNTIYF. Written as DNA, the CDR3 is TGTGCCATCAGTGAACAGGTAGCTGGAAACACCATATATTTT.

The chain carries TRBV7-2 and TRBJ1-2, with D perhaps TRBD1 (6 bases). There are 12 residues in the CDR3. Germline assignment: CDR1 SGHTA and CDR2 FQGNSA. Trimming pared 3 bases from V and 4 bases from J, leaving 6 bases between. The CDR3 loop reads CASSLDSYGYTF. Written as DNA, the CDR3 is TGTGCCAGCAGCTTGGACAGCTATGGCTACACCTTC.

The V gene is TRBV12-5, the J gene TRBJ2-3, with TRBD2 matching 10 bases. This CDR3 is 18 amino acids long. The V gene's germline CDR1 is LGHNT and CDR2 FRNRAP. J gave up 2 bases and V 5 bases, and 13 bases lay outside the gene matches. This chain's CDR3 is CASGPRLAGLLNTDTQYF. The CDR3, as DNA: TGTGCTAGTGGTCCGAGACTAGCGGGTCTGCTTAACACAGATACGCAGTATTTT.

As to this clone: An end of the junction does not agree with germline; a read error may underlie this. The chain carries TRBV7-6 and TRBJ1-5; D remains unclear. In germline, CDR1 is SGHVS, CDR2 FNYEAQ. The CDR3 has 14 residues. The chain's CDR3 is CASSLARGNQPQHF. The DNA of the CDR3 is TGTGCCAGCAGCCTAGCGAGGGGCAATCAGCCCCAGCATTTT.

V gene TRBV19 combines with J gene TRBJ2-4; 7 bases are shared with TRBD1. Germline loops: CDR1 LNHDA, CDR2 SQIVND (reference sequence). This CDR3 has 14 residues. V was clipped by 7 bases and J by 2 bases; unmatched bases: 5. CDR3 sequence: CASTPTGTKNIQYF. Here the CDR3 DNA reads TGTGCCAGTACCCCGACAGGGACCAAAAACATTCAGTACTTC. Complete variable domain (other parts from reference TRBV19 and TRBJ2-4): DGGITQSPKYLFRKEGQNVTLSCEQNLNHDAMYWYRQDPGQGLRLIYYSQIVNDFQKGDIAEGYSVSREKKESFPLTVTSAQKNPTAFYLCASTPTGTKNIQYFGAGTRLSVL.

The chain links TRBV7-8 to TRBJ1-2; 9 positions match TRBD1. Looked up from germline, CDR1 is SGHVS and CDR2 is FQNEAQ. This CDR3 has 14 residues. V was pared by 4 bases and J by 8 bases, with 8 bases of the junction left unmatched. The CDR3 sequence: CASSSGGDRVGYTF. CDR3 sequence (DNA): TGTGCCAGCAGCTCAGGAGGGGACAGGGTAGGCTACACCTTC.

This clone turned up a few times. In DNA form, the CDR3 reads TGTGCCTGGAGTGCCCCGGGGGGAACCGGGGAGCTGTTTTTT. Amino acids: CAWSAPGGTGELFF. This rearrangement joins TRBV30 to TRBJ2-2; 7 nucleotides match TRBD2. This CDR3 has 14 amino acids. In germline, CDR1 is GTSNPN, CDR2 SVGIG (reference sequence). V lost 1 base, J lost 5 bases, and 4 bases stayed unmatched.